These 28 T cell receptor beta chains were all obtained from the same sample, sequenced in a study of identical twins. TCRdb recomputed calls from the 5' RACE reads with MiXCR, one row per CDR3 protein. The sample includes approximately 620,000 distinct CDR3 sequences, under 9% of them seen just once. The same specimen was also included in a second study, on yellow fever vaccine responses in identical twins.

The sample comprised PBMCs. The receptors were sampled from a woman younger than 35 in good health.

The chain is built from TRBV3-1 and TRBJ2-1; TRBD2 agrees at 10 bases. The J segment lost 9 bases and the V segment lost 4 bases, leaving 12 bases of the junction unmatched. This CDR3 spans 16 amino acids. In germline, CDR1 is LGHDT, CDR2 YNNKEL (reference sequence). The chain's CDR3 is CASSPAGSGGAGEQFF. CDR3 in DNA: TGTGCCAGCAGCCCGGCGGGAAGCGGGGGGGCTGGTGAGCAGTTCTTC.

V gene TRBV9 combines with J gene TRBJ2-1, with D perhaps matching TRBD2 (6 bases). Trimming pared 0 bases from V and 8 bases from J, leaving 24 bases between. CDR1 is SGDLS, CDR2 YYNGEE, per germline. CDR3 length: 18 residues. CDR3 nucleotides: TGTGCCAGCAGCGTAGCTACGCGGGATACCGTTTTATACGATGAGCAGTTCTTC. Protein product: CASSVATRDTVLYDEQFF.

In its sample, this clonotype was seen many times. The rearrangement uses TRBV12-3 or TRBV12-4 and TRBJ2-7, with 10 bases aligning to TRBD2. The CDR3 contains 15 residues. The V gene end was trimmed by 5 bases and the J gene end by 4 bases; junction bases not matched to a gene: 8. The DNA for the CDR3 is TGTGCCAGCAGTCCGCCTAGCGGGAGAATGTACGAGCAGTACTTC. It translates to CASSPPSGRMYEQYF.

The rearrangement uses TRBV6-2 or TRBV6-3 and TRBJ2-7; D remains ambiguous. Germline V gene data show CDR1 as MNHEY and CDR2 as SVGEGT. V lost 6 bases and J 4 bases, leaving 10 bases between the germline ends. The CDR3 is made up of 12 amino acids. The CDR3 is CASSNSRYEQYF. As DNA, the CDR3 is TGTGCCAGCAGCAACTCTAGGTACGAGCAGTACTTC.

This clonotype was recorded at least ten times. The V call is TRBV10-3, the J call TRBJ2-1; D gene ambiguous. Germline lookup yields CDR1 ENHRY and CDR2 SYGVKD. Trimming pared 4 bases from V and 7 bases from J, leaving 11 bases between. The CDR3 sequence is 13 residues long. CDR3 protein: CAISGPRVNEQFF. The CDR3 DNA reads TGTGCCATCAGTGGCCCACGGGTGAATGAGCAGTTCTTC.

This clonotype was counted ten times or more. The V gene is TRBV2, the J gene TRBJ2-7; 7 nucleotides align to TRBD2. The germline V gene encodes CDR1 SNHLY and CDR2 FYNNEI. The ends lost 8 bases at V and 2 bases at J; junction bases unmatched: 9. CDR3 size: 14 residues. In DNA form, the CDR3 reads TGTGCCAGCCCACGGGGAGGGGTTCCCTACGAGCAGTACTTC. Amino acids: CASPRGGVPYEQYF.

This clonotype was observed many times. This sequence joins TRBV12-3 or TRBV12-4 and TRBJ2-1; 11 bases map to TRBD2. V lost 5 bases and J lost 5; bases outside the gene matches: 5. The length of the CDR3 is 15 residues. DNA of the CDR3: TGTGCCAGCAGTAGGGGGACTAGCGGAAACAATGAGCAGTTCTTC. It is translated as CASSRGTSGNNEQFF.

This clonotype has a handful of counts. This rearrangement joins TRBV14 to TRBJ2-1; 7 nucleotides match TRBD2. The CDR3 has 17 residues. Germline assignment: CDR1 SGHDN and CDR2 FVKESK. Trimming cost V 4 bases and J 1 base; bases outside gene matches: 10. The CDR3, as DNA: TGTGCCAGCAGCCCCGGAGGGAGCGGGGCATCCTACAATGAGCAGTTCTTC. The encoded protein is CASSPGGSGASYNEQFF.

This clonotype appeared a few times. The chain links TRBV2 to TRBJ1-1; D unclear. The germline V gene encodes CDR1 SNHLY and CDR2 FYNNEI. The CDR3 consists of 13 residues. V dropped 7 bases and J dropped 0 bases, with 9 bases sitting between them. In DNA form, the CDR3 reads TGTGCCAGCAAAGTGGTCTTGAACACTGAAGCTTTCTTT. The encoded protein is CASKVVLNTEAFF. Full variable domain (outside the CDR3, taken from reference TRBV2 and TRBJ1-1): EPEVTQTPSHQVTQMGQEVILRCVPISNHLYFYWYRQILGQKVEFLVSFYNNEISEKSEIFDDQFSVERPDGSNFTLKIRSTKLEDSAMYFCASKVVLNTEAFFGQGTRLTVV.

This clonotype was seen repeatedly, ten times or more. DNA for the CDR3: TGTGCCAGCAGTTTTGGTTTGAAGGGTGACCAAGAGACCCAGTACTTC. Protein product: CASSFGLKGDQETQYF. This chain connects TRBV12-3 or TRBV12-4 to TRBJ2-5; D gene unclear. The CDR3 totals 16 residues. Deletions cut 3 bases from V and 0 bases from J, with 14 bases between.

This clonotype was picked up a small number of times. The CDR3 nucleotides read TGTGCCAGCAGCATGGGGGTTGGGGCCAACGTCCTGACTTTC. This encodes CASSMGVGANVLTF. The chain couples TRBV7-3 to TRBJ2-6, with D perhaps assigned TRBD1 or TRBD2 (5 bases each). The V end lost 5 bases, the J end lost 3 bases, and 8 bases lay between the germline ends. Germline V gives CDR1 SGHTA, CDR2 FQGTGA. CDR3 length equals 14 residues.

The chain uses TRBV20-1 and TRBJ2-3, with 13 bases lining up with TRBD2. V shed 4 bases, J shed 2 bases, and the junction held 6 bases outside the gene matches. CDR3 length: 16 residues. From germline, CDR1 is DFQATT and CDR2 SNEGSKA (reference sequence). DNA of the CDR3: TGCAGTGCTACTACGGGACTAGCGGGATTCACAGATACGCAGTATTTT. It is translated as CSATTGLAGFTDTQYF.

This clonotype has only a few counts. The chain links TRBV11-2 to TRBJ1-1; no firm D call. This CDR3 has 12 residues. The germline CDR1 and CDR2 sequences are SGHAT and FQNNGV. V gave up 1 base and J gave up 11 bases, with 11 bases separating them. The DNA for the CDR3 is TGTGCCAGCAGCTTAGTCGACGGTGGGGCTTTCTTT. Its protein product is CASSLVDGGAFF.

V gene TRBV20-1 combines with J gene TRBJ2-7; 10 positions match TRBD2. Germline CDR1 reads DFQATT; CDR2 reads SNEGSKA (reference sequence). The CDR3 contains 14 residues. The V and J ends lost 1 base and 6 bases, in that order; junction bases with no gene match: 6. The CDR3 region is CSARGPGLASEQYF. CDR3 in DNA: TGCAGTGCTAGAGGCCCGGGACTAGCGTCCGAGCAGTACTTC.

In its sample, this clonotype was seen a few times. The rearrangement links TRBV20-1 to TRBJ2-5, with TRBD2 matching over 7 bases. Trimming took 2 bases from V and 5 from J; bases not matched to a gene: 8. Germline V gene lookup returns CDR1 DFQATT and CDR2 SNEGSKA (reference sequence). The CDR3 covers 14 residues. The CDR3 reads CSARPGYGRETQYF. DNA for the CDR3: TGCAGTGCTAGACCGGGCTACGGGAGGGAGACCCAGTACTTC.

This clonotype has at least ten counts. The gene calls are TRBV20-1 and TRBJ1-2, with TRBD1 matching over 7 bases. Germline V gives CDR1 DFQATT, CDR2 SNEGSKA (reference sequence). This CDR3 has 14 amino acids. After removal of 5 bases from V and 2 bases from J, the junction contained 8 bases not matched to a gene. The CDR3 loop reads CSAFQQGSNYGYTF. As DNA, the CDR3 is TGCAGTGCTTTTCAACAGGGGTCAAACTATGGCTACACCTTC.

The chain couples TRBV5-1 to TRBJ2-7, with TRBD2 matching 11 bases. Germline values: CDR1 SGHRS, CDR2 YFSETQ. The CDR3 length is 16 residues. Trimming cost V 0 bases and J 6 bases; bases outside gene matches: 8. The CDR3 sequence is CASSLGRSGRAIEQYF. The CDR3, as DNA: TGCGCCAGCAGCTTGGGTCGTAGCGGGAGGGCCATCGAGCAGTACTTC. Complete variable domain (other parts from reference TRBV5-1 and TRBJ2-7): KAGVTQTPRYLIKTRGQQVTLSCSPISGHRSVSWYQQTPGQGLQFLFEYFSETQRNKGNFPGRFSGRQFSNSRSEMNVSTLELGDSALYLCASSLGRSGRAIEQYFGPGTRLTVT.

The table lists this clonotype with a few counts. This chain joins TRBV7-3 and TRBJ2-7; 11 bases agree with TRBD2. The germline V gene has CDR1 SGHTA and CDR2 FQGTGA. The V segment lost 5 bases and the J segment 2 bases; nucleotides outside the gene matches: 11. The CDR3 has 17 amino acids. CDR3 amino acids: CASSTHTGTSGPYEQYF. In nucleotides, the CDR3 is TGTGCCAGCAGCACGCATACCGGGACTAGCGGACCCTACGAGCAGTACTTC.

This clonotype has a count of ten or more. The rearrangement links TRBV15 to TRBJ2-3; D may be TRBD1 or TRBD2 (6 bases each). This CDR3 has 15 amino acids. Trimming took 1 base from V and 2 from J, leaving 10 bases between them. Germline assignment: CDR1 LNHNV and CDR2 YYDKDF (reference sequence). CDR3 sequence: CATSRGGGLTDTQYF. The DNA of the CDR3 is TGTGCCACCAGCAGAGGAGGGGGACTCACAGATACGCAGTATTTT.

This clonotype occurred many times. This chain links TRBV3-1 with TRBJ2-7; 14 nucleotides align to TRBD2. There are 16 residues in the CDR3. CDR1 and CDR2 from the germline V gene are LGHDT and YNNKEL (reference sequence). Germline trimming cut 6 bases from V and 4 bases from J; bases unmatched to any gene: 8. The CDR3 DNA sequence: TGTGCCAGCAGTCCCACCGGGACTAGCGGGAGTTACGAGCAGTACTTC. Its protein is CASSPTGTSGSYEQYF.

This clonotype has ten or more counts. V and J are TRBV4-3 and TRBJ2-2; D is possibly TRBD1 (6 bases). The length of the CDR3 is 14 residues. Germline V lookup: CDR1 LGHNA, CDR2 YSLEER. Trimming shortened V by 0 bases and J by 6 bases, and 8 bases separated the two germline ends. CDR3 nucleotides: TGCGCCAGCAGCCAAGATGGGGGCCCCGGGGAGCTGTTTTTT. Encoded protein: CASSQDGGPGELFF.

The J gene is TRBJ2-1, the V gene TRBV20-1; unclear D gene. Per the germline V gene, CDR1 is DFQATT and CDR2 is SNEGSKA (reference sequence). Trimming removed 1 base at V and 15 bases at J, with 4 bases between. There are 8 residues in the CDR3. This CDR3 is CSARGGFF. CDR3 nucleotides: TGCAGTGCTAGAGGGGGGTTCTTC.

The sample holds many counts of this clonotype. The chain links TRBV6-2 or TRBV6-3 to TRBJ2-6; D perhaps matches TRBD1 (5 bases). CDR1 MNHEY and CDR2 SVGEGT come from the germline V gene. Between the trimmed V and J ends, which lost 5 bases and 0 bases, there was a span of 11 bases. This CDR3 is built from 16 residues. In nucleotides, the CDR3 is TGTGCCAGCAGTAATAACCAGGGCTCTGGGGCCAACGTCCTGACTTTC. This translates into CASSNNQGSGANVLTF.

This clonotype has more than one count but fewer than ten. This sequence joins TRBV11-1 and TRBJ1-1; 7 bases are shared with TRBD1. CDR1 SGHAT and CDR2 FQDESV come from the germline V gene (reference sequence). V was clipped by 3 bases and J by 2 bases; unmatched bases: 15. The CDR3 has 18 amino acids. Written as DNA, the CDR3 is TGTGCCAGCAGCTTTTTTTTCGGGGACAGCCAGACAAACACTGAAGCTTTCTTT. Translation gives CASSFFFGDSQTNTEAFF.

This clonotype was counted a few times. V and J are TRBV20-1 and TRBJ2-3; D is ambiguous. The germline V gene encodes CDR1 DFQATT and CDR2 SNEGSKA (reference sequence). The V gene lost 6 bases and the J gene lost 2 bases, with 18 bases spanning the gap. This CDR3 spans 15 amino acids. In nucleotides, the CDR3 is TGCAGTGCGAGCCTTGGGTGGGTTACCACAGATACGCAGTATTTT. Translation gives CSASLGWVTTDTQYF.

About this clonotype itself: Germline and junction disagree at one end, which may indicate a read error. The rearrangement uses TRBV5-6 and TRBJ2-2; D uncertain. Germline CDR1 reads SGHDT; CDR2 reads YYEEEE. This CDR3 has 14 amino acids. CDR3: CASAPGLISWELFF. CDR3 nucleotides: TGTGCCAGCGCGCCCGGGCTTATCAGCTGGGAACTGTTTTTT.

This clonotype was observed at least ten times. The chain combines TRBV5-6 with TRBJ2-3; 8 bases match TRBD1. CDR1 SGHDT and CDR2 YYEEEE come from the germline V gene. Trimming removed 4 bases from V and 4 bases from J; junction bases left unmatched: 5. The CDR3 loop spans 14 amino acids. Here the CDR3 DNA reads TGTGCCAGCAGCCCGGACAGGGATGCAGATACGCAGTATTTT. Protein: CASSPDRDADTQYF.

V usage is TRBV10-3 and J usage is TRBJ2-2; a weak D match, TRBD1 (5 bases). The CDR3 runs 15 residues. Between the trimmed V and J ends, which lost 3 bases and 6 bases, there was a span of 14 bases. Germline lookup yields CDR1 ENHRY and CDR2 SYGVKD. In nucleotides, the CDR3 is TGTGCCATCAGTGAACAGGATTTGATGGCCGGGGAGCTGTTTTTT. Residues: CAISEQDLMAGELFF.